This entry is about one T cell receptor beta chain. Systemic immunosuppression or a history of autoimmune disease excluded patients. Some clones are missing from TCRdb's copy, which holds only in-frame ones; the method was immunoSEQ multiplex PCR. The profile shows under 200,000 clones, under 95% of them singletons. These data are taken from a study of OX40 agonist ivuxolimab in advanced cancers. The clonotype was recovered from an adult with an advanced solid tumor such as melanoma, head and neck, liver or kidney cancer. The sequences come from CD4+ or CD8+ T cells sorted from blood, collected in a trial of the OX40 agonist ivuxolimab.

Here the CDR3 reads CASSIPQAPLHF. In DNA, the CDR3 is TGTGCCAGTAGTATCCCCCAGGCACCCCTCCACTTT. The V call is TRBV19, the J call TRBJ1-6; no clear D gene. The germline CDR1 and CDR2 sequences are LNHDA and SQIVND (reference sequence). The CDR3 covers 12 residues. V was pared by 3 bases and J by 11 bases, with 8 bases between.